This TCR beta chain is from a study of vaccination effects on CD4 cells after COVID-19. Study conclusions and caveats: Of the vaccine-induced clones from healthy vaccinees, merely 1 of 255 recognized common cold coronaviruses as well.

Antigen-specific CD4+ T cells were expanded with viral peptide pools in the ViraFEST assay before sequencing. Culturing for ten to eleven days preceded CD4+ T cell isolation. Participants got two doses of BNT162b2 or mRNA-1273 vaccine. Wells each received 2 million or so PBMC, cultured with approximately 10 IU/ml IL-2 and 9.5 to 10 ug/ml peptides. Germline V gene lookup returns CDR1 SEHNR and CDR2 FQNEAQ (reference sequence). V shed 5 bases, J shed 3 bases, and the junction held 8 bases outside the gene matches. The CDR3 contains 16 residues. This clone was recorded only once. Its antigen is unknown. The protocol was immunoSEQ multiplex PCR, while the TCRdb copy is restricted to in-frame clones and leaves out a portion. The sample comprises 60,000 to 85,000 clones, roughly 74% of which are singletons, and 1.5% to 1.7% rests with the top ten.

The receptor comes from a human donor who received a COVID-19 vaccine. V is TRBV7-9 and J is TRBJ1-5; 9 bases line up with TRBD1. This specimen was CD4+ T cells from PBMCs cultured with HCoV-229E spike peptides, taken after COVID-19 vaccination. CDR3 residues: CASSLGTGRPNQPQHF. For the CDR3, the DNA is TGTGCCAGCAGCCTAGGGACAGGGCGACCCAATCAGCCCCAGCATTTT.